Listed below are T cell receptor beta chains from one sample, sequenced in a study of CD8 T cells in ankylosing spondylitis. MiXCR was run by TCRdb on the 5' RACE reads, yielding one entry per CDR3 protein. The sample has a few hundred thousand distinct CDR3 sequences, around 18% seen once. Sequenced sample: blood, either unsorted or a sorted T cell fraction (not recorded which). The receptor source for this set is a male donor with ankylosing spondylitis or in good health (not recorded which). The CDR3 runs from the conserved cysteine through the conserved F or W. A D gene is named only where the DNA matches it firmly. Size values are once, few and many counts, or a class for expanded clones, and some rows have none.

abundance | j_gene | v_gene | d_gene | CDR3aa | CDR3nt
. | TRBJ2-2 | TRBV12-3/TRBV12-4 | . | CASSPSGGAGELFF | TGTGCCAGCAGCCCTTCAGGGGGGGCCGGGGAGCTGTTTTTT
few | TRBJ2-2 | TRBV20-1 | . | CSALRDIGYTGELFF | TGCAGTGCCCTCCGGGATATTGGTTATACCGGGGAGCTGTTTTTT
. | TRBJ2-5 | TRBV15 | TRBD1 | CAASSRQGEGETQYF | TGTGCCGCCAGCAGTCGACAGGGAGAAGGAGAGACCCAGTACTTC
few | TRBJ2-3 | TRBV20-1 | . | CSARDTPGRGPGTDTQYF | TGCAGTGCTAGAGACACCCCTGGGAGGGGGCCTGGCACAGATACGCAGTATTTT
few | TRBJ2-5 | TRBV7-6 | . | CASSLGDSPETQYF | TGTGCCAGCAGCTTAGGTGACTCCCCGGAGACCCAGTACTTC
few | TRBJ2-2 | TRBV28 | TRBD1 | CASSDPDRALGELFF | TGTGCCAGCAGTGACCCGGACAGGGCCCTCGGGGAGCTGTTTTTT
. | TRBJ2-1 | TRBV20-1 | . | CSAPGSVRGNEQFF | TGCAGTGCCCCGGGGAGCGTGCGGGGCAATGAGCAGTTCTTC
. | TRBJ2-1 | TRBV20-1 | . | CSANPQVSYNEQFF | TGCAGTGCTAACCCCCAGGTGTCCTACAATGAGCAGTTCTTC
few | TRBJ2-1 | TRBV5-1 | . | CASSLEGPSYNEQFF | TGCGCCAGCAGCTTGGAGGGGCCCTCCTACAATGAGCAGTTCTTC
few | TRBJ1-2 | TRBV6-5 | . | CASSYDGVGGNGYTF | TGTGCCAGCAGTTACGACGGGGTTGGGGGAAATGGCTACACCTTC
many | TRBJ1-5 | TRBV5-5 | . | CASSLDWYQPQHF | TGTGCCAGCAGCTTGGATTGGTATCAGCCCCAGCATTTT
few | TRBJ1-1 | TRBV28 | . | CASTSNTEAFF | TGTGCCAGCACCAGTAACACTGAAGCTTTCTTT
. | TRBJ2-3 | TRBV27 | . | CASSQDGVPTDTQYF | TGTGCCAGCAGCCAGGACGGAGTCCCCACAGATACGCAGTATTTT
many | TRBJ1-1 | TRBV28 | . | CASSLAGVRAFF | TGTGCCAGCAGTCTAGCGGGGGTGAGGGCTTTCTTT
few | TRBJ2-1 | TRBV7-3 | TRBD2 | CASSLTRASGVYNEQFF | TGTGCCAGCAGCTTAACTCGGGCTAGCGGGGTCTACAATGAGCAGTTCTTC
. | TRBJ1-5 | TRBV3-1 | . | CASSRGYGNQPQHF | TGTGCCAGCAGCCGGGGGTACGGCAATCAGCCCCAGCATTTT
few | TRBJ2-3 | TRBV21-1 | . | CASSKSPQTHQRTDTQYF | TGTGCCAGCAGCAAATCCCCTCAGACACATCAACGCACAGATACGCAGTATTTT
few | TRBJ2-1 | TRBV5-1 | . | CASSPRTALGEQFF | TGCGCCAGCAGCCCACGGACAGCCCTGGGTGAGCAGTTCTTC
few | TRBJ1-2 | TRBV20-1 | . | CSARDKEQGVLYGYTF | TGCAGTGCTAGAGATAAAGAACAGGGAGTACTGTATGGCTACACCTTC
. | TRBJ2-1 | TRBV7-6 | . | CASSLGETAEQFF | TGTGCCAGCAGCTTAGGAGAAACAGCTGAGCAGTTCTTC
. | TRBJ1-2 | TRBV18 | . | CASSPGLGYGYTF | TGTGCCAGCTCACCGGGGCTGGGCTATGGCTACACCTTC
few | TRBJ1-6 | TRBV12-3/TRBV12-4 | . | CASSLGGSGSPLHF | TGTGCCAGCAGCCTCGGCGGCAGTGGATCACCCCTCCACTTT
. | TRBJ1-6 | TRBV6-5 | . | CASSYSIVVNSPLHF | TGTGCCAGCAGTTACTCGATCGTGGTAAATTCACCCCTCCACTTT
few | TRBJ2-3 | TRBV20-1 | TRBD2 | CSAPPGLAYTDTQYF | TGCAGTGCTCCGCCGGGACTAGCGTATACAGATACGCAGTATTTT